This T cell receptor beta chain derives from a study of post-analysis software for immune sequencing data. Study results and limitations: Pronounced co-clustering by F measure was evident among identically batched samples.

Prepared libraries of TCR beta cDNA carried unique molecular identifiers. Starting from about 0.98 to 11 million T cells, the study yielded roughly 0.5 million cDNA molecules. TCRdb fed the PCR reads into MiXCR, producing one record per CDR3 protein. There are hundreds of thousands of distinct CDR3 sequences in the sample; approximately 59% occur only once, and approximately 10% lies in the top ten. This clonotype occurred a few times. Its antigen remains unidentified. Sequenced input: blood. The receptor comes from a girl aged 2 to 10 with multiple sclerosis.

The DNA of the CDR3 is TGTGCCAGCAGCTCGATGCCATTCACAGATACGCAGTATTTT. Protein sequence: CASSSMPFTDTQYF. This rearrangement joins TRBV11-2 to TRBJ2-3; D gene uncertain. Per germline, CDR1 SGHAT and CDR2 FQNNGV. This CDR3 region has 14 residues. The ends were cut back, 4 bases at V and 2 bases at J, with 10 bases in the middle.